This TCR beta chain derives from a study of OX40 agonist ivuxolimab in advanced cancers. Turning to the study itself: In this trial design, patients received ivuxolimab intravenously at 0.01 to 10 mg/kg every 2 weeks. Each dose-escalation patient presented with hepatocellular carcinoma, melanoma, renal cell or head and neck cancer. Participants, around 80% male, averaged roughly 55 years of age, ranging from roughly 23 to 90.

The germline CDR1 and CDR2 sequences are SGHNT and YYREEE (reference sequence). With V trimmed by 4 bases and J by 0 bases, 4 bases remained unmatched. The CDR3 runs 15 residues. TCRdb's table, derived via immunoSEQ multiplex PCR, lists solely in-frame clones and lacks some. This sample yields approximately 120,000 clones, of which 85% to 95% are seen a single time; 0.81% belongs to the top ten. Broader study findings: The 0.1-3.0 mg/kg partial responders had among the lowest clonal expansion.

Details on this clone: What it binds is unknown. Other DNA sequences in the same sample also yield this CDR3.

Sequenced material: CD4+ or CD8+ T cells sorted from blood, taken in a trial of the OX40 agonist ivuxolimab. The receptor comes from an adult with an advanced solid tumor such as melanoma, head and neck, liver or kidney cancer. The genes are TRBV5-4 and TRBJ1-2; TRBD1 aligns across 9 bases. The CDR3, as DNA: TGTGCCAGCAGCCTTCGGACAGGGGCTAACTATGGCTACACCTTC. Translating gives CASSLRTGANYGYTF.